This paragraph reports one T cell receptor beta chain. The data are from a study of OX40 agonist ivuxolimab in advanced cancers. On the study more broadly: Every 2 weeks, ivuxolimab was infused into the patients intravenously at between 0.01 and 10 mg/kg.

Clones were read by immunoSEQ multiplex PCR, and TCRdb kept only the in-frame ones, dropping some. Among 85,000 to 100,000 clones listed, approximately 89% were seen once. V dropped 2 bases and J dropped 5 bases, with 15 bases sitting between them. CDR1 and CDR2 (germline): LNHDA, SQIVND (reference sequence). CDR3 length equals 16 residues. The chain uses TRBV19 and TRBJ2-2; perhaps D is TRBD1 or TRBD2 (5 bases each). This TCR was sampled from an adult with an advanced solid tumor such as melanoma, head and neck, liver or kidney cancer. The input for sequencing was CD4+ or CD8+ T cells sorted from blood, taken in a trial of the OX40 agonist ivuxolimab. This CDR3 reads CASSIIRGVGTGELFF. DNA of the CDR3: TGTGCCAGTAGTATAATAAGGGGAGTTGGGACCGGGGAGCTGTTTTTT.